This TCR beta chain is drawn from a study of blood T cell repertoires in COVID-19. Under the authors' procedure: Quantification of nucleated cells was approximated via reference gene primer amplification. Clones were sequenced by immunoSEQ multiplex PCR, and TCRdb holds only the in-frame ones, with some missing. V and J calls and clone size are as listed in that table; D and trimming were resolved from the DNA. The sample comprises 200,000 to 250,000 clones, under 90% of which are singletons, and roughly 5% rests with the top ten. This clone has just a few counts. The CDR3 is made up of 13 amino acids. Looked up from germline, CDR1 is SEHNR and CDR2 is FQNEAQ (reference sequence). V gave up 5 bases and J gave up 5 bases; unmatched junction bases: 6. Living in roughly 23 US areas, the participants were between 18 and 89 years of age.

This chain links TRBV7-9 with TRBJ2-7; 7 bases are shared with TRBD2. The sequenced sample was PBMCs or T cells enriched from blood (not recorded which). The sequence was obtained from a woman between 45 and 60 years old who had been exposed to COVID-19. Here the CDR3 DNA reads TGTGCCAGCAGCCGAACTAGCGTCGACGAGCAGTACTTC. Translated, it gives CASSRTSVDEQYF.